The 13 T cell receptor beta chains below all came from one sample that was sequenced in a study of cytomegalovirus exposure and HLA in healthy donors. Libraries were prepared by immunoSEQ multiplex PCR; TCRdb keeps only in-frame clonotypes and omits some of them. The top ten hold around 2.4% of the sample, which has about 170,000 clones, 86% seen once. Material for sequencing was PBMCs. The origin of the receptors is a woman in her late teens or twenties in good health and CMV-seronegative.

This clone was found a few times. The CDR3 is CASSPRQSTFYGYTF. In nucleotides, the CDR3 is TGTGCCAGCAGCCCACGACAGTCGACCTTCTATGGCTACACCTTC. The V and J genes are TRBV7-9 and TRBJ1-2, with D maybe TRBD1 (5 bases). V was pared by 5 bases and J by 4 bases, with 17 bases between. The germline CDR1 and CDR2 sequences are SEHNR and FQNEAQ (reference sequence). CDR3 size: 15 residues.

In nucleotides, the CDR3 is TGCGCCAGCAGCCAAGATACCGCCTCGACTACCTTC. It yields the protein CASSQDTASTTF. The chain is built from TRBV4-3 and TRBJ1-2; D gene unclear. The CDR3 extends over 12 amino acids. Germline assignment: CDR1 LGHNA and CDR2 YSLEER. V shed 0 bases and J shed 14 bases, with 13 bases lying between them.

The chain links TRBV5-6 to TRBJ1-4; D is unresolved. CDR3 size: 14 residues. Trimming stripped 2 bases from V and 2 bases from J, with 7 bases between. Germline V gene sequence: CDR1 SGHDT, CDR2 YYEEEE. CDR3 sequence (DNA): TGTGCCAGCAGCTTTAAGGAGACTAATGAAAAACTGTTTTTT. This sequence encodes CASSFKETNEKLFF.

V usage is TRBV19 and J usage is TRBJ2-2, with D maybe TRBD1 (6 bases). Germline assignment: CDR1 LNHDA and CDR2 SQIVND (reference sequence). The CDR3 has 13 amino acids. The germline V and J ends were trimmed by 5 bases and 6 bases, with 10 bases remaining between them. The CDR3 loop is CASSFQGPGELFF. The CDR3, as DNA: TGTGCCAGTAGTTTTCAGGGGCCCGGGGAGCTGTTTTTT.

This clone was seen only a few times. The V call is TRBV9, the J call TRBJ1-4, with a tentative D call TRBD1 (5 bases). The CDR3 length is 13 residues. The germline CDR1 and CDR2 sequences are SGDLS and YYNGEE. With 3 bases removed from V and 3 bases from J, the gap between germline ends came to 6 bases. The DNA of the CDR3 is TGTGCCAGCAGCGAGGGGTCTAATGAAAAACTGTTTTTT. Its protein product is CASSEGSNEKLFF.

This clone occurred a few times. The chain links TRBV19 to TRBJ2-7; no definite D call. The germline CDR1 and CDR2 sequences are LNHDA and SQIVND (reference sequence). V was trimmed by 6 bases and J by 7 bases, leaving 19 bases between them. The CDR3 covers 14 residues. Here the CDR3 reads CASSLLDPSGEQYF. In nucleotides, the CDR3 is TGTGCCAGTAGCCTACTCGACCCCTCCGGGGAGCAGTACTTC.

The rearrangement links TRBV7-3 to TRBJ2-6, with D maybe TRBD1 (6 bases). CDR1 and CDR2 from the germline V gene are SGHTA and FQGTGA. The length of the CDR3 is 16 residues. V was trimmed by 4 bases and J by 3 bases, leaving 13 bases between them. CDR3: CASSSTGSGGANVLTF. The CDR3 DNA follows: TGTGCCAGCAGCTCGACAGGTTCGGGTGGGGCCAACGTCCTGACTTTC.

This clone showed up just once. In DNA, the CDR3 is TGTGCCAGTATACGGGGGGTCCAAGAGACCCAGTACTTC. It encodes CASIRGVQETQYF. The V and J genes are TRBV2 and TRBJ2-5, with TRBD2 matching over 7 bases. The germline V gene has CDR1 SNHLY and CDR2 FYNNEI. Trimming cost V 9 bases and J 1 base; bases outside gene matches: 5. CDR3 length: 13 amino acids.

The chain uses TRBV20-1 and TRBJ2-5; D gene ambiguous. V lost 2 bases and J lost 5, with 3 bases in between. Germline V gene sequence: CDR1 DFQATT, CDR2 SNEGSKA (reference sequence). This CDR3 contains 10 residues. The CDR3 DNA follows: TGCAGTGCTAGACTCGAGACCCAGTACTTC. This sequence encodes CSARLETQYF.

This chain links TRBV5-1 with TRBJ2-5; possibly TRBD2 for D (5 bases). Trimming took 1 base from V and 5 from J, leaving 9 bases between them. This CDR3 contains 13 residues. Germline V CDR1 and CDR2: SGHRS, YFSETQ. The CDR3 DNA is TGCGCCAGCAGCTTGACCCGCGGGGAGACCCAGTACTTC. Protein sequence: CASSLTRGETQYF.

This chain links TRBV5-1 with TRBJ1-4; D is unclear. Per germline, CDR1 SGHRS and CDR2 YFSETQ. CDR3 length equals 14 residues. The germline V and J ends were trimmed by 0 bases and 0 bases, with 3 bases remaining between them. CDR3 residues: CASSLGATNEKLFF. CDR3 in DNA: TGCGCCAGCAGCTTGGGCGCAACTAATGAAAAACTGTTTTTT.

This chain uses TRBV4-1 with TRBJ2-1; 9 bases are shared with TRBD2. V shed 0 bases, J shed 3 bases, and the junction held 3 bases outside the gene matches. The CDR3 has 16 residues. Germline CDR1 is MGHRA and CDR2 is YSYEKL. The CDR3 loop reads CASSQEKREDYNEQFF. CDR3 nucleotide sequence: TGCGCCAGCAGCCAAGAGAAGCGGGAGGACTACAATGAGCAGTTCTTC.

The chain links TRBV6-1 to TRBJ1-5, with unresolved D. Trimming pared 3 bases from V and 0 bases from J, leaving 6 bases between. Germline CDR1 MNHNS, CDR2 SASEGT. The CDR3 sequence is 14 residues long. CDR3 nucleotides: TGTGCCAGCAGTGAGCAGGATAGCAATCAGCCCCAGCATTTT. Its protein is CASSEQDSNQPQHF.